These 14 T cell receptor beta chains came from one sample sequenced in a study of shared clonotypes between healthy human individuals. The data were produced by immunoSEQ multiplex PCR, yet TCRdb's version contains in-frame clones alone and is incomplete. Here the sample spans around 700,000 clones, about two thirds being singletons. Sequenced material: memory CD4+ T cells sorted from blood. Subset of the sample: CD45RA-negative fraction. The source of these receptors is a woman younger than 45 in good health.

The V and J genes are TRBV6-5 and TRBJ2-7; D is ambiguous. CDR1 and CDR2 (germline): MNHEY, SVGAGI. The CDR3 runs to 14 residues. V gave up 9 bases and J gave up 5 bases, with 20 bases separating them. The CDR3 region is CARKIPAYHNEQYF. In DNA form, the CDR3 reads TGTGCCAGGAAAATCCCAGCTTACCACAACGAGCAGTACTTC.

The chain links TRBV28 to TRBJ1-5; weak D call: TRBD1 (6 bases). Germline V CDR1 and CDR2: MDHEN, SYDVKM. Between the trimmed V and J ends, which lost 8 bases and 1 base, there was a span of 15 bases. The CDR3 has 15 residues. CDR3 amino acids: CASGSGTTSNQPQHF. The CDR3, as DNA: TGTGCCAGCGGCTCCGGGACAACGAGCAATCAGCCCCAGCATTTT.

The chain combines TRBV27 with TRBJ1-2; weak D call: TRBD1 (6 bases). Germline CDR1 MNHEY, CDR2 SMNVEV (reference sequence). The length of the CDR3 is 13 residues. Deletions cut 6 bases from V and 8 bases from J, with 16 bases between. The CDR3 region is CASRRAGDAGYTF. In nucleotides, the CDR3 is TGTGCCAGCAGACGCGCAGGGGACGCCGGCTACACCTTC.

The chain is built from TRBV28 and TRBJ1-2, with 10 bases lining up with TRBD1. The length of the CDR3 is 15 residues. From germline, CDR1 is MDHEN and CDR2 SYDVKM. J was trimmed by 5 bases and V by 4 bases; bases with no gene match: 7. The CDR3, as DNA: TGTGCCAGCAGTTCCCCTGGGACAGGGGAATATGGCTACACCTTC. Translation: CASSSPGTGEYGYTF.

Remarks on this clone: This CDR3 is also generated by other DNA sequences in the sample. V is TRBV5-1 and J is TRBJ2-7; D perhaps matches TRBD1 (6 bases). CDR1 is SGHRS and CDR2 is YFSETQ in the germline V gene. The CDR3 has 15 amino acids. V was trimmed by 0 bases and J by 0 bases, leaving 10 bases between them. The chain's CDR3 is CASSLALDSSYEQYF. The CDR3 region has the DNA TGCGCCAGCAGCTTGGCCCTGGACAGCTCCTACGAGCAGTACTTC.

The V and J genes are TRBV10-3 and TRBJ1-2; D not certain. Between the trimmed V and J ends, which lost 2 bases and 8 bases, there was a span of 9 bases. The CDR3 spans 12 residues. Germline V gene data show CDR1 as ENHRY and CDR2 as SYGVKD. The CDR3 DNA follows: TGTGCCATCAGTGAGCAGAGTGGAGGCTACACCTTC. Its protein is CAISEQSGGYTF.

The chain combines TRBV6-5 with TRBJ2-3; no firm D call. Germline assignment: CDR1 MNHEY and CDR2 SVGAGI. The CDR3 loop spans 15 amino acids. V was pared by 0 bases and J by 2 bases, with 9 bases between. The CDR3 nucleotides are TGTGCCAGCAGTTACTCGTACAGCCACACAGATACGCAGTATTTT. Protein product: CASSYSYSHTDTQYF.

This clone was detected a few times. This chain uses TRBV19 with TRBJ1-1; D might be TRBD1 (6 bases). CDR1 and CDR2 from the germline V gene are LNHDA and SQIVND (reference sequence). The V end was cut by 7 bases, the J end by 4 bases, with 16 bases between. CDR3 length: 14 amino acids. The CDR3 DNA is TGTGCCAGTATCGGGGGGGCGTATAGCACTGAAGCTTTCTTT. Protein product: CASIGGAYSTEAFF.

The rearrangement links TRBV28 to TRBJ1-2; D ambiguous. CDR1 is MDHEN, CDR2 SYDVKM, per germline. This CDR3 has 13 residues. V was trimmed by 1 base and J by 4 bases, leaving 7 bases between them. CDR3 DNA: TGTGCCAGCAGTTTATATACGGGCTATGGCTACACCTTC. It encodes CASSLYTGYGYTF.

This sequence joins TRBV25-1 and TRBJ2-1; 9 positions match TRBD1. This CDR3 is built from 14 residues. Germline CDR1 is MGHDK and CDR2 is SYGVNS. V shed 6 bases, J shed 6 bases, and the junction held 6 bases outside the gene matches. Here the CDR3 DNA reads TGTGCCAGCAGAGGGACAGGGTTTCCCAATGAGCAGTTCTTC. It is translated as CASRGTGFPNEQFF.

The CDR3 nucleotides read TGCGCCAGCAGCCAACAGGGGGCAAAGGAGACCCAGTACTTC. Its protein is CASSQQGAKETQYF. The chain recombines TRBV5-1 with TRBJ2-5, with TRBD1 identical over 9 bases. The germline CDR1 and CDR2 sequences are SGHRS and YFSETQ. V gave up 4 bases and J gave up 5 bases; unmatched junction bases: 6. This CDR3 spans 14 amino acids.

This clone showed up just a few times. This chain connects TRBV7-9 to TRBJ2-3; D is possibly TRBD2 (6 bases). Germline loops: CDR1 SEHNR, CDR2 FQNEAQ (reference sequence). There are 16 residues in the CDR3. V was cut by 5 bases and J by 6 bases, with 21 bases left in between. Here the CDR3 DNA reads TGTGCCAGCAGCCATCAGACTAGGTCCCCCATCGATACGCAGTATTTT. Its protein product is CASSHQTRSPIDTQYF.

The J gene is TRBJ2-5, the V gene TRBV7-9; D not resolved. The CDR3 extends over 14 amino acids. V dropped 6 bases and J dropped 2 bases, with 13 bases sitting between them. Germline CDR1 and CDR2: SEHNR and FQNEAQ (reference sequence). The CDR3 is CASRPWTAQETQYF. DNA for the CDR3: TGTGCCAGCAGACCCTGGACGGCTCAAGAGACCCAGTACTTC.

This sequence joins TRBV2 and TRBJ2-7; unclear D gene. Germline values: CDR1 SNHLY, CDR2 FYNNEI. The CDR3 covers 12 residues. Trimming removed 8 bases at V and 2 bases at J, with 10 bases between. CDR3 amino acids: CASPLQTYEQYF. CDR3 coding DNA: TGTGCCAGCCCTTTACAGACCTACGAGCAGTACTTC.